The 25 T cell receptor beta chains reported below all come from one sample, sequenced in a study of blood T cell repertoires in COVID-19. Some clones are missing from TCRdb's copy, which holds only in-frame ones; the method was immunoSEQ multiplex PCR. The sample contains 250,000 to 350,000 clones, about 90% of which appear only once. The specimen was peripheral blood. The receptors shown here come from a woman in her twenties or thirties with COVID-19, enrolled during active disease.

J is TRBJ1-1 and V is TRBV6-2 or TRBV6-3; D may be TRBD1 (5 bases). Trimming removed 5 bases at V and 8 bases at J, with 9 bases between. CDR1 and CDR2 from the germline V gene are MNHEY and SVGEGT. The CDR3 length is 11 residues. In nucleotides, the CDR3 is TGTGCCAGCAGTGCAGGGTGGGAAGCTTTCTTT. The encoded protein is CASSAGWEAFF.

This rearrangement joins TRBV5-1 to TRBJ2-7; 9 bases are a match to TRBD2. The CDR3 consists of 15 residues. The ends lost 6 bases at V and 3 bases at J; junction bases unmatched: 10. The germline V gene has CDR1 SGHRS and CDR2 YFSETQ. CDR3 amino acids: CASIDDYSGSYEQYF. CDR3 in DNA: TGCGCCAGCATCGACGACTATAGCGGGAGCTACGAGCAGTACTTC.

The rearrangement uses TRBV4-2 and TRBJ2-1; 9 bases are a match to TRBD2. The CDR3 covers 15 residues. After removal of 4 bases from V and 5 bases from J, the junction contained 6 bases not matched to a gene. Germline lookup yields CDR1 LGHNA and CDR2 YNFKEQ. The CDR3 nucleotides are TGTGCCAGCAGCCTCTTAGCGGGAGCAGACAATGAGCAGTTCTTC. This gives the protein CASSLLAGADNEQFF.

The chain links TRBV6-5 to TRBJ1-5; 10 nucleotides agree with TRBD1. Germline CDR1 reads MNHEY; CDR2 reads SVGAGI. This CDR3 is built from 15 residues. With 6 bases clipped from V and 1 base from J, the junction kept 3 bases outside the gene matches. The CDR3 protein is CASRGTGDSNQPQHF. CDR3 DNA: TGTGCCAGCAGAGGGACAGGGGACAGCAATCAGCCCCAGCATTTT.

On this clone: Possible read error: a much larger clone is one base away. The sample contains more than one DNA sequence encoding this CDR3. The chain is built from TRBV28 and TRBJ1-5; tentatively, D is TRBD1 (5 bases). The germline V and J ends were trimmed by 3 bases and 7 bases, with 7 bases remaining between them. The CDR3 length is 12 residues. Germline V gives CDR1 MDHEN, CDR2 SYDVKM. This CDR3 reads CASSFGGQPQHF. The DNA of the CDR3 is TGTGCCAGCAGTTTTGGGGGGCAGCCCCAGCATTTT. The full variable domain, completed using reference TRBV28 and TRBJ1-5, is DVKVTQSSRYLVKRTGEKVFLECVQDMDHENMFWYRQDPGLGLRLIYFSYDVKMKEKGDIPEGYSVSREKKERFSLILESASTNQTSMYLCASSFGGQPQHFGDGTRLSIL.

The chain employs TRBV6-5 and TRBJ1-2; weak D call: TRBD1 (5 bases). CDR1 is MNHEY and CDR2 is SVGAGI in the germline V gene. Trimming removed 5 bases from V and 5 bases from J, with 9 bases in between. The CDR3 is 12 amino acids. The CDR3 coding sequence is TGTGCCAGCAGTCCGGGGGGGTATGGCTACACCTTC. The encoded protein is CASSPGGYGYTF.

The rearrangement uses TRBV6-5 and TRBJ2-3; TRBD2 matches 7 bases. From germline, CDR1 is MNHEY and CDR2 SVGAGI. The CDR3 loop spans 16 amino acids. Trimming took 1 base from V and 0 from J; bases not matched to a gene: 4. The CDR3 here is CASSYFPSGSTDTQYF. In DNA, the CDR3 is TGTGCCAGCAGTTACTTCCCTAGCGGTAGCACAGATACGCAGTATTTT.

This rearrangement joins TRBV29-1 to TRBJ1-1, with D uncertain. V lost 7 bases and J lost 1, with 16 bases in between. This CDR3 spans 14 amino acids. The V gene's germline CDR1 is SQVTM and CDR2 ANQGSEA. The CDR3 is CSAEPGKTNTEAFF. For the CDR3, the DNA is TGCAGCGCAGAACCGGGGAAGACGAACACTGAAGCTTTCTTT.

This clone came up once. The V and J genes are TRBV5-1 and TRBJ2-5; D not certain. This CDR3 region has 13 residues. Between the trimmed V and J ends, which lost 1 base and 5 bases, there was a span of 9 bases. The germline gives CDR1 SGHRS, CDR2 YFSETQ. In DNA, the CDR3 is TGCGCCAGCAGCTTGTCTGGCTGGGAGACCCAGTACTTC. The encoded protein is CASSLSGWETQYF.

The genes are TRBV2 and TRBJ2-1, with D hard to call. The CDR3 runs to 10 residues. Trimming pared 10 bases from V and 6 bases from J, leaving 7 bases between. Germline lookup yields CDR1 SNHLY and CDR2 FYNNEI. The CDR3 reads CAITGNEQFF. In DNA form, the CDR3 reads TGTGCCATAACCGGCAATGAGCAGTTCTTC.

This CDR3 is CASSASGQETQYF. As DNA, the CDR3 is TGTGCCAGCAGCGCTAGCGGACAAGAGACCCAGTACTTC. V and J are TRBV6-5 and TRBJ2-5, with 7 bases matching TRBD2. CDR1 and CDR2 from the germline V gene are MNHEY and SVGAGI. V was clipped by 6 bases and J by 2 bases; unmatched bases: 3. The CDR3 spans 13 residues.

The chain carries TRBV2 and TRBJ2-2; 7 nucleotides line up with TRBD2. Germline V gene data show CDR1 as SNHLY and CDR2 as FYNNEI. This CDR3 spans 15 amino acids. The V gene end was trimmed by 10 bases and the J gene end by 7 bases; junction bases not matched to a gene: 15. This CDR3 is CATTRGREMGGELFF. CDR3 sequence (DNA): TGTGCCACCACCCGAGGGCGGGAGATGGGCGGGGAGCTGTTTTTT.

The CDR3 DNA follows: TGTGCCAGCAGCCATCCACTGGGGGCCGAACGCACAGATACGCAGTATTTT. This sequence encodes CASSHPLGAERTDTQYF. The chain couples TRBV9 to TRBJ2-3, with a weak D call TRBD1 (6 bases). Trimming stripped 4 bases from V and 1 base from J, with 19 bases between. The CDR3 is 17 amino acids. From germline, CDR1 is SGDLS and CDR2 YYNGEE.

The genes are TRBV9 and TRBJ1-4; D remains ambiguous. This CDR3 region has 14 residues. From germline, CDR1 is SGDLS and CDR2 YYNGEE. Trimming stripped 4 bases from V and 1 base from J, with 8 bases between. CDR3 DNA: TGTGCCAGCAGCCCGACGGGAACTAATGAAAAACTGTTTTTT. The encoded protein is CASSPTGTNEKLFF. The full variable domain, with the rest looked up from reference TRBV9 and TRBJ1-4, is DSGVTQTPKHLITATGQRVTLRCSPRSGDLSVYWYQQSLDQGLQFLIQYYNGEERAKGNILERFSAQQFPDLHSELNLSSLELGDSALYFCASSPTGTNEKLFFGSGTQLSVL.

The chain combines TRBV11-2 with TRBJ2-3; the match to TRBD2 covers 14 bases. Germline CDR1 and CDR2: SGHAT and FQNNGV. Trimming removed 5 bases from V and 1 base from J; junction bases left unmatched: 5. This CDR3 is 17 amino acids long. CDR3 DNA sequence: TGTGCCAGCAGCCCGGGGACTAGCGGGAGCGGCACAGATACGCAGTATTTT. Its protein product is CASSPGTSGSGTDTQYF.

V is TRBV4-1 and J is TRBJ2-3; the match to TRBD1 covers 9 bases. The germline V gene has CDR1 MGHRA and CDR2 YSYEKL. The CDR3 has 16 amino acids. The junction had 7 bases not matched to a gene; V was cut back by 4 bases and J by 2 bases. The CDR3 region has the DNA TGCGCCAGCAGCCCATTAGGGACAGGGACCACAGATACGCAGTATTTT. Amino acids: CASSPLGTGTTDTQYF.

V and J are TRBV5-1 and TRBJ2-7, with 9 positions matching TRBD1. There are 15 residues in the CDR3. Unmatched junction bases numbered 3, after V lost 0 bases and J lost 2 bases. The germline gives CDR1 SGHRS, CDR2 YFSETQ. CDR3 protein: CASSLGTGVTYEQYF. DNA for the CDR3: TGCGCCAGCAGCTTGGGGACAGGGGTAACCTACGAGCAGTACTTC.

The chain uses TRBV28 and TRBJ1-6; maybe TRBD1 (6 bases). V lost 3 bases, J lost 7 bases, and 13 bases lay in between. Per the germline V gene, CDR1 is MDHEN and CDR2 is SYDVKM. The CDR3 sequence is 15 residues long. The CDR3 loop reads CASSFPTGTNSPLHF. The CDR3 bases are TGTGCCAGCAGTTTCCCGACAGGTACCAATTCACCCCTCCACTTT. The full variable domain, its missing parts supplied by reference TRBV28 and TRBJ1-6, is DVKVTQSSRYLVKRTGEKVFLECVQDMDHENMFWYRQDPGLGLRLIYFSYDVKMKEKGDIPEGYSVSREKKERFSLILESASTNQTSMYLCASSFPTGTNSPLHFGNGTRLTVT.

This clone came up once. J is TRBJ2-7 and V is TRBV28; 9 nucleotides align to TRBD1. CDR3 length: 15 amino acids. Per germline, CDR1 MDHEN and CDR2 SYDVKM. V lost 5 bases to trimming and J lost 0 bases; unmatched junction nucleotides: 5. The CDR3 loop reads CASSRGDRDSYEQYF. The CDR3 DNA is TGTGCCAGCAGTCGGGGGGACAGGGACTCCTACGAGCAGTACTTC.

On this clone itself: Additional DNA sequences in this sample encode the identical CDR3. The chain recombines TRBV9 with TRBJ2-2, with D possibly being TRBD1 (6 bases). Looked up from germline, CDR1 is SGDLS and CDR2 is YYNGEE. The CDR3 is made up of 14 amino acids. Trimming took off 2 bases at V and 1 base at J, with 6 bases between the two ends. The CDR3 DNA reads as TGTGCCAGCAGCGTGACAGGGAACACCGGGGAGCTGTTTTTT. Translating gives CASSVTGNTGELFF.

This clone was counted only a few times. CDR3 nucleotide sequence: TGTGCCAGTAGTATAACCCAGGGACTCTCCTACAATGAGCAGTTCTTC. This encodes CASSITQGLSYNEQFF. This chain joins TRBV19 and TRBJ2-1; perhaps TRBD2 as D (6 bases). Trimming removed 2 bases from V and 0 bases from J, with 11 bases in between. CDR1 and CDR2 (germline): LNHDA, SQIVND (reference sequence). The CDR3 extends over 16 amino acids.

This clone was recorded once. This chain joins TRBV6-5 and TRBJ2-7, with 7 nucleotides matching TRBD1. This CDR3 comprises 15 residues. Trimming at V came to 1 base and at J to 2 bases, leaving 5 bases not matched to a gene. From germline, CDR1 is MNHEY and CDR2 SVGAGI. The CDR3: CASSYWTGQTYEQYF. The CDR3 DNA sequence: TGTGCCAGCAGTTACTGGACAGGTCAAACCTACGAGCAGTACTTC.

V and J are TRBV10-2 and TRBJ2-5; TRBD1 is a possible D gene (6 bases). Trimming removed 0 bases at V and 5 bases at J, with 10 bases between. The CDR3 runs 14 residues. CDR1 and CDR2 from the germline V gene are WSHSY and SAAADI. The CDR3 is CASSESSGVETQYF. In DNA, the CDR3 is TGCGCCAGCAGTGAGTCTTCAGGGGTGGAGACCCAGTACTTC.

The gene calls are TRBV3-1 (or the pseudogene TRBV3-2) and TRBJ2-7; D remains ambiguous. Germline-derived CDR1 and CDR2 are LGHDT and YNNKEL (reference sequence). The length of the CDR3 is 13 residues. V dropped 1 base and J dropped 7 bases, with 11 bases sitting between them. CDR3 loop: CASSQGVTREQYF. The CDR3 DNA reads TGTGCCAGCAGCCAAGGTGTGACGCGGGAGCAGTACTTC.

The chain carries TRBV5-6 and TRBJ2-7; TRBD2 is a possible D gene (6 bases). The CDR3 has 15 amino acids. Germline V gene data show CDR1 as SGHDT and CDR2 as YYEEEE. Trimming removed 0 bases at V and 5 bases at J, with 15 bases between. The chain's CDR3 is CASSLEPVGGNEQYF. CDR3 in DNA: TGTGCCAGCAGCTTGGAACCGGTCGGGGGAAACGAGCAGTACTTC.